Below are 28 T cell receptor beta chains sequenced from a single sample in a study of T cell responses to AZD1222 COVID-19 vaccine. Assay used: immunoSEQ multiplex PCR; TCRdb lists only in-frame clones, some missing. This sample has about 110,000 clones, with 87% found just once. This material consisted of peripheral blood, taken on day 0 of AZD1222 vaccination. These receptors were taken from an adult in good health.

The J gene is TRBJ1-4, the V gene TRBV3-1 (or the pseudogene TRBV3-2); 7 nucleotides line up with TRBD1. Trimming took 4 bases from V and 8 from J; bases not matched to a gene: 7. The CDR3 totals 14 residues. Germline CDR1 LGHDT, CDR2 YNNKEL (reference sequence). CDR3 nucleotides: TGTGCCAGCAGCCCGACAGGGACAAAAGAAAAACTGTTTTTT. Its protein product is CASSPTGTKEKLFF.

The V and J genes are TRBV3-1 (or the pseudogene TRBV3-2) and TRBJ2-7, with 7 bases fitting TRBD2. Germline CDR1 LGHDT, CDR2 YNNKEL (reference sequence). V was clipped by 0 bases and J by 0 bases; unmatched bases: 5. The CDR3 runs to 16 residues. The CDR3 DNA reads TGTGCCAGCAGCCAAGACCCTAGCGGTCCCTCCTACGAGCAGTACTTC. It codes for CASSQDPSGPSYEQYF.

This rearrangement joins TRBV5-1 to TRBJ2-2; D unresolved. Germline CDR1 SGHRS, CDR2 YFSETQ. V lost 0 bases to trimming and J lost 3 bases, with 9 bases between them. The CDR3 spans 15 residues. The CDR3 sequence: CASSLGQRDTGELFF. The CDR3 DNA follows: TGCGCCAGCAGCTTGGGCCAGCGTGACACCGGGGAGCTGTTTTTT.

The genes are TRBV6-2 or TRBV6-3 and TRBJ1-1, with TRBD1 as a possible D gene (5 bases). This CDR3 comprises 16 residues. With 4 bases removed from V and 4 bases from J, the gap between germline ends came to 19 bases. CDR1 MNHEY and CDR2 SVGEGT come from the germline V gene. The CDR3 region is CASSSTSSFRGTEAFF. Written as DNA, the CDR3 is TGTGCCAGCAGTTCTACTTCTTCTTTTAGGGGCACTGAAGCTTTCTTT.

The chain joins TRBV5-1 to TRBJ2-1; D call uncertain. V lost 0 bases to trimming and J lost 5 bases, with 9 bases between them. Per germline, CDR1 SGHRS and CDR2 YFSETQ. There are 14 residues in the CDR3. The chain's CDR3 is CASSLVLTNNEQFF. In DNA, the CDR3 is TGCGCCAGCAGCTTGGTACTAACAAACAATGAGCAGTTCTTC.

The sample holds one count of this clone. The chain recombines TRBV2 with TRBJ1-6; weak D call: TRBD1 (5 bases). The CDR3 is made up of 15 amino acids. Germline CDR1 SNHLY, CDR2 FYNNEI. V was pared by 0 bases and J by 10 bases, with 13 bases between. The CDR3 DNA is TGTGCCAGCAGTGAAGCGCCGGTGGGGGGGTCACCCCTCCACTTT. This encodes CASSEAPVGGSPLHF.

V is TRBV28 and J is TRBJ1-2; unclear D gene. Germline lookup yields CDR1 MDHEN and CDR2 SYDVKM. V was clipped by 4 bases and J by 7 bases, with 16 bases between them. The CDR3 spans 14 residues. In nucleotides, the CDR3 is TGTGCCAGCAGTTCAACCCCTAGAGGCGGTGGCTACACCTTC. It specifies CASSSTPRGGGYTF.

This clone was counted a single time. This chain connects TRBV24-1 to TRBJ1-2; D might be TRBD1 (6 bases). The CDR3 is 16 residues long. V lost 7 bases, J lost 4 bases, and 21 bases lay in between. Germline CDR1 KGHDR, CDR2 SFDVKD. The CDR3 spells CATSLDGGGAGYGYTF. The CDR3 DNA sequence: TGTGCCACCAGCCTTGACGGCGGGGGGGCGGGCTATGGCTACACCTTC.

The chain uses TRBV11-2 and TRBJ2-7; the match to TRBD1 covers 7 bases. The CDR3 runs to 17 residues. CDR1 SGHAT and CDR2 FQNNGV come from the germline V gene. J gave up 6 bases and V 5 bases, and 19 bases lay outside the gene matches. The chain's CDR3 is CASSLLLTGKGRGEQYF. CDR3 nucleotide sequence: TGTGCCAGCAGCCTTTTACTGACAGGGAAGGGGCGCGGCGAGCAGTACTTC.

This clone was seen a handful of times. The chain has TRBV5-1 and TRBJ1-6, with D maybe TRBD1 (5 bases). Trimming took off 4 bases at V and 7 bases at J, with 18 bases between the two ends. This CDR3 has 16 residues. CDR1 SGHRS and CDR2 YFSETQ come from the germline V gene. CDR3 in amino acids: CASSIEGTDENSPLHF. In DNA form, the CDR3 reads TGCGCCAGCAGCATAGAAGGGACGGACGAGAATTCACCCCTCCACTTT.

The J gene is TRBJ2-7, the V gene TRBV28, with a tentative D call TRBD2 (5 bases). This CDR3 has 12 amino acids. Germline CDR1 MDHEN, CDR2 SYDVKM. V was trimmed by 8 bases and J by 5 bases, leaving 13 bases between them. The CDR3 is CASVGSSNEQYF. The CDR3 DNA sequence: TGTGCCAGCGTTGGGAGTTCTAACGAGCAGTACTTC.

The rearrangement links TRBV7-3 to TRBJ2-1, with TRBD2 matching 10 bases. The V gene's germline CDR1 is SGHTA and CDR2 FQGTGA. This CDR3 spans 16 amino acids. J gave up 6 bases and V 5 bases, and 10 bases lay outside the gene matches. DNA for the CDR3: TGTGCCAGCAGCCCCCTCCATAGCGGGGGGCGCAATGAGCAGTTCTTC. It encodes CASSPLHSGGRNEQFF. The whole variable domain, filled in from reference TRBV7-3 and TRBJ2-1, reads GAGVSQTPSNKVTEKGKYVELRCDPISGHTALYWYRQSLGQGPEFLIYFQGTGAADDSGLPNDRFFAVRPEGSVSTLKIQRTERGDSAVYLCASSPLHSGGRNEQFFGPGTRLTVL.

This rearrangement joins TRBV11-3 to TRBJ2-7; 7 nucleotides line up with TRBD2. The CDR3 consists of 14 residues. J lost 7 bases, V lost 5 bases, and 11 bases had no gene match. Germline V gene data show CDR1 as SGHNT and CDR2 as YENEEA. CDR3 protein: CASSPGTTEGEQYF. CDR3 in DNA: TGTGCCAGCAGCCCCGGGACTACAGAGGGTGAGCAGTACTTC.

A note on this clone: Other DNA sequences in this sample translate to the same CDR3. This sequence joins TRBV30 and TRBJ1-3; D gene uncertain. The CDR3 has 13 residues. V was cut by 0 bases and J by 0 bases, with 3 bases left in between. Germline lookup yields CDR1 GTSNPN and CDR2 SVGIG (reference sequence). CDR3 nucleotides: TGTGCCTGGAGTGTCACCTCTGGAAACACCATATATTTT. It encodes CAWSVTSGNTIYF. The full variable domain, completed using reference TRBV30 and TRBJ1-3, is SQTIHQWPATLVQPVGSPLSLECTVEGTSNPNLYWYRQAAGRGLQLLFYSVGIGQISSEVPQNLSASRPQDRQFILSSKKLLLSDSGFYLCAWSVTSGNTIYFGEGSWLTVV.

The genes are TRBV29-1 and TRBJ2-2; TRBD1 agrees at 8 bases. V lost 6 bases to trimming and J lost 4 bases; unmatched junction nucleotides: 7. This CDR3 is built from 14 residues. From germline, CDR1 is SQVTM and CDR2 ANQGSEA. The CDR3 nucleotides are TGCAGCGTGGAGCAGGGGGCGGGCACCGGGGAGCTGTTTTTT. It is translated as CSVEQGAGTGELFF.

The chain employs TRBV7-8 and TRBJ1-5; TRBD1 might be the D (5 bases). Deletions cut 5 bases from V and 9 bases from J, with 14 bases between. The length of the CDR3 is 13 residues. The germline V gene encodes CDR1 SGHVS and CDR2 FQNEAQ. The DNA of the CDR3 is TGTGCCAGCAGCCCGGCGGGGCCCGGGCCCCAGCATTTT. It encodes CASSPAGPGPQHF.

The V call is TRBV11-3, the J call TRBJ2-1; TRBD1 is a possible D gene (6 bases). Between the trimmed V and J ends, which lost 8 bases and 1 base, there was a span of 9 bases. Germline CDR1 reads SGHNT; CDR2 reads YENEEA. The CDR3 spans 13 residues. The CDR3 coding sequence is TGTGCCAGCTCCCAGGGGTCCTACAATGAGCAGTTCTTC. This translates into CASSQGSYNEQFF.

The chain has TRBV7-3 and TRBJ1-6, with D tentatively TRBD1 (6 bases). CDR1 is SGHTA and CDR2 is FQGTGA in the germline V gene. V lost 8 bases, J lost 7 bases, and 12 bases lay in between. The CDR3 runs 13 residues. The CDR3 reads CASQGQPNSPLHF. The DNA for the CDR3 is TGTGCCAGCCAGGGACAACCGAATTCACCCCTCCACTTT.

The chain recombines TRBV7-8 with TRBJ2-3, with 15 bases aligning to TRBD2. Germline values: CDR1 SGHVS, CDR2 FQNEAQ. The CDR3 contains 18 residues. The ends lost 5 bases at V and 2 bases at J; junction bases unmatched: 8. This CDR3 reads CASSLGTSGGLITDTQYF. For the CDR3, the DNA is TGTGCCAGCAGCCTGGGGACTAGCGGGGGGTTGATCACAGATACGCAGTATTTT.

This chain uses TRBV3-1 (or the pseudogene TRBV3-2) with TRBJ2-6, with a possible D match to TRBD1 (6 bases). Between the trimmed V and J ends, which lost 2 bases and 14 bases, there was a span of 13 bases. The CDR3 extends over 13 amino acids. CDR1 and CDR2 from the germline V gene are LGHDT and YNNKEL (reference sequence). The CDR3 nucleotides are TGTGCCAGCAGCCAATGGACAGCCCCACTCCTGACTTTC. It encodes CASSQWTAPLLTF.

The chain couples TRBV28 to TRBJ1-1; the D gene is possibly TRBD1 (6 bases). The CDR3 consists of 11 residues. CDR1 and CDR2 (germline): MDHEN, SYDVKM. The V gene lost 2 bases and the J gene lost 8 bases, with 6 bases spanning the gap. The CDR3 sequence is CASSLQGEAFF. CDR3 nucleotides: TGTGCCAGCAGTTTACAGGGGGAAGCTTTCTTT.

The chain joins TRBV6-1 to TRBJ1-5; maybe TRBD1 (5 bases). The V end was cut by 4 bases, the J end by 4 bases, with 17 bases between. Germline CDR1 and CDR2: MNHNS and SASEGT. The CDR3 runs 16 residues. CDR3 DNA: TGTGCCAGCAGTGGTTTATGGACACCGGGAAATCAGCCCCAGCATTTT. Translating it yields CASSGLWTPGNQPQHF.

This chain connects TRBV28 to TRBJ1-6; D is undetermined. The V and J ends lost 7 bases and 6 bases respectively, with 10 bases between them. Germline CDR1 and CDR2: MDHEN and SYDVKM. This CDR3 is built from 13 residues. The CDR3 sequence is CASIRTGNSPLHF. The DNA of the CDR3 is TGTGCCAGCATTCGTACGGGTAATTCACCCCTCCACTTT.

This CDR3 reads CASSQRMGGTEAFF. In DNA, the CDR3 is TGCGCCAGCAGCCAAAGAATGGGGGGCACTGAAGCTTTCTTT. This chain connects TRBV4-1 to TRBJ1-1; maybe TRBD1 (5 bases). This CDR3 is 14 amino acids long. The ends were cut back, 2 bases at V and 4 bases at J, with 11 bases in the middle. Germline V gene data show CDR1 as MGHRA and CDR2 as YSYEKL.

This clone has only one observation. The chain couples TRBV7-8 to TRBJ1-3; unclear D gene. Germline values: CDR1 SGHVS, CDR2 FQNEAQ. The CDR3 has 16 amino acids. V dropped 0 bases and J dropped 4 bases, with 13 bases sitting between them. CDR3 residues: CASSLAISQSGNTIYF. The CDR3, as DNA: TGTGCCAGCAGCTTAGCCATCTCTCAGTCAGGAAACACCATATATTTT.

The genes are TRBV28 and TRBJ1-1; D is ambiguous. The CDR3 is made up of 14 amino acids. The V end lost 5 bases, the J end lost 4 bases, and 14 bases lay between the germline ends. The germline V gene has CDR1 MDHEN and CDR2 SYDVKM. Here the CDR3 DNA reads TGTGCCAGCAGTCGTGCCACGGCTAGCACTGAAGCTTTCTTT. Translated, it gives CASSRATASTEAFF.

This clone has a single count. V is TRBV6-1 and J is TRBJ2-7, with D unclear. Germline V gives CDR1 MNHNS, CDR2 SASEGT. Trimming removed 2 bases at V and 8 bases at J, with 13 bases between. This CDR3 has 13 amino acids. The CDR3 DNA sequence: TGTGCCAGCAGTGAAAGGGCACCTCCTCAGCAGTACTTC. As protein: CASSERAPPQQYF.

Concerning this clone: Other DNA sequences in this specimen translate into the identical CDR3. The chain is built from TRBV27 and TRBJ2-7; D perhaps matches TRBD2 (6 bases). In germline, CDR1 is MNHEY, CDR2 SMNVEV (reference sequence). The germline V and J ends were trimmed by 6 bases and 3 bases, with 12 bases remaining between them. This CDR3 spans 13 amino acids. CDR3 protein: CASSRGTGYEQYF. Written as DNA, the CDR3 is TGTGCCAGCAGCCGCGGGACCGGCTACGAGCAGTACTTC.